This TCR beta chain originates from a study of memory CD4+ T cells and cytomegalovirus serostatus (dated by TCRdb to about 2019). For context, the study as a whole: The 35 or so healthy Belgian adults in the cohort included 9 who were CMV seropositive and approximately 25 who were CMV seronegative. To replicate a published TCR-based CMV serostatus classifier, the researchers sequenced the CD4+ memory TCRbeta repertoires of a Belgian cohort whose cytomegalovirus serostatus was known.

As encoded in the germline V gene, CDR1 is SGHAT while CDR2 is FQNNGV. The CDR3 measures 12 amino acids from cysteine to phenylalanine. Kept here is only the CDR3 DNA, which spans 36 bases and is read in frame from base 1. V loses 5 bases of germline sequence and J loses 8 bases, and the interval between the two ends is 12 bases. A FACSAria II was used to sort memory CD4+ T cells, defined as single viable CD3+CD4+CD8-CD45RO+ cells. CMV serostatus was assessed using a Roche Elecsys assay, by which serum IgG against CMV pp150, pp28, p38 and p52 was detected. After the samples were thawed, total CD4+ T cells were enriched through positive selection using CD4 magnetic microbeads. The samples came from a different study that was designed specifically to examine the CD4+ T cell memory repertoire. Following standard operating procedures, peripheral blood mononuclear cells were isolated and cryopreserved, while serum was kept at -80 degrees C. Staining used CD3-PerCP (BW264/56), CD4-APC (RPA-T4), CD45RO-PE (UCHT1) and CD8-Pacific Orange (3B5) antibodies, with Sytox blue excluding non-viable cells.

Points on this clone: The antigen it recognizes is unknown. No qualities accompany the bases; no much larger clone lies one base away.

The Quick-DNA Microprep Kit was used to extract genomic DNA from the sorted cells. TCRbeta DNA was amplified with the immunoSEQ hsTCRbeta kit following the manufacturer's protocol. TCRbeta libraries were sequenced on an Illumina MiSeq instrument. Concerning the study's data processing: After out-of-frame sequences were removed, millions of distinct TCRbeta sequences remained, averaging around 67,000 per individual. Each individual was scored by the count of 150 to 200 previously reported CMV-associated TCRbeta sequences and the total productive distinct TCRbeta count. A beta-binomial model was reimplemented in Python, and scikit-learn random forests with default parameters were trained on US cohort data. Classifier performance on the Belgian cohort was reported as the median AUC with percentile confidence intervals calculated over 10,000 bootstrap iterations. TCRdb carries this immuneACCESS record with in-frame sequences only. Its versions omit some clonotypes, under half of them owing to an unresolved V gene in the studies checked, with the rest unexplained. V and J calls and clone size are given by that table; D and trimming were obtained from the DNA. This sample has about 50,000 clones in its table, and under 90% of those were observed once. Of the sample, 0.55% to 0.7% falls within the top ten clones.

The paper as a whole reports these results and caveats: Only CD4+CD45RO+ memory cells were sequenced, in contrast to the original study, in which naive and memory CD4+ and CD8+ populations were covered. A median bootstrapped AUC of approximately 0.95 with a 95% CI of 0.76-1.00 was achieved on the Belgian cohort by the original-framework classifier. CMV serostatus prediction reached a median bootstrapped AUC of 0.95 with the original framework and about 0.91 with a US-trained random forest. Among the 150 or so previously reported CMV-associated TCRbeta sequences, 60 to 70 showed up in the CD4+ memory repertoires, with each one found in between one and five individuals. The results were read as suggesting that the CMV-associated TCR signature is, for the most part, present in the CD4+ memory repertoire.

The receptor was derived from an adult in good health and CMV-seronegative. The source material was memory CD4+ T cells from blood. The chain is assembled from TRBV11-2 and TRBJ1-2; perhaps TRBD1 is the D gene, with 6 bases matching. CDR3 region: CASSHLRGGYTF. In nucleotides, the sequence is TGTGCCAGCAGCCATTTAAGGGGGGGCTACACCTTC. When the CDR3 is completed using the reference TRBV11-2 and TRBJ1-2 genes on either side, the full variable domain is EAGVAQSPRYKIIEKRQSVAFWCNPISGHATLYWYQQILGQGPKLLIQFQNNGVVDDSQLPKDRFSAERLKGVDSTLKIQPAKLEDSAVYLCASSHLRGGYTFGSGTRLTVV.